The 24 T cell receptor beta chains below were found in one sample sequenced in a study of blood T cells in healthy people across ages. A sample-barcoded 5' primer and a J-beta primer mix were used in a second PCR of roughly 7 to 11 cycles. TCRdb ran MiXCR on the 5' RACE reads and lists one entry per CDR3 protein. The sample includes approximately 900,000 distinct CDR3 sequences, roughly 48% of them seen just once. The sample taken for sequencing was blood. All receptors derive from a man aged 25-45 years in good health.

The chain employs TRBV20-1 and TRBJ2-5; D gene uncertain. Germline values: CDR1 DFQATT, CDR2 SNEGSKA (reference sequence). V lost 0 bases and J lost 2, with 7 bases in between. This CDR3 has 13 residues. The CDR3: CSARDNWQETQYF. In nucleotides, the CDR3 is TGCAGTGCTAGAGATAATTGGCAAGAGACCCAGTACTTC.

The gene calls are TRBV28 and TRBJ2-1, with 10 bases lining up with TRBD2. Germline-derived CDR1 and CDR2 are MDHEN and SYDVKM. This CDR3 contains 18 residues. V lost 9 bases, J lost 0 bases, and 14 bases stayed unmatched. In DNA form, the CDR3 reads TGTGCCAGTGCGGAGGATTTAGCGGGGGGCCCCTCCTACAATGAGCAGTTCTTC. This sequence encodes CASAEDLAGGPSYNEQFF.

This sequence joins TRBV4-2 and TRBJ2-7, with D tentatively TRBD2 (6 bases). Trimming removed 4 bases at V and 3 bases at J, with 16 bases between. The length of the CDR3 is 15 residues. CDR1 and CDR2 from the germline V gene are LGHNA and YNFKEQ. The CDR3 region is CASSPPGLPNYEQYF. CDR3 sequence (DNA): TGTGCCAGCAGCCCTCCGGGACTCCCAAACTACGAGCAGTACTTC.

This sequence joins TRBV7-8 and TRBJ2-3; D not certain. The CDR3 runs 17 residues. CDR1 and CDR2 from the germline V gene are SGHVS and FQNEAQ. The V end was cut by 5 bases, the J end by 4 bases, with 22 bases between. This CDR3 reads CASSQSALRVDPDTQYF. The CDR3 DNA reads as TGTGCCAGCAGCCAAAGCGCCCTCCGCGTTGACCCAGATACGCAGTATTTT.

This chain links TRBV24-1 with TRBJ1-2, with D uncertain. Germline V gene sequence: CDR1 KGHDR, CDR2 SFDVKD. This CDR3 comprises 15 residues. V was cut by 4 bases and J by 4 bases, with 15 bases left in between. The CDR3 region has the DNA TGTGCCACCAGTGACTCGCATCGGACCCGCTATGGCTACACCTTC. Protein product: CATSDSHRTRYGYTF.

The chain recombines TRBV20-1 with TRBJ1-2; D is ambiguous. V lost 0 bases and J lost 4, with 15 bases in between. Per germline, CDR1 DFQATT and CDR2 SNEGSKA (reference sequence). This CDR3 is 15 amino acids long. Here the CDR3 reads CSARDKVQPLYGYTF. The CDR3 DNA reads as TGCAGTGCTAGAGATAAGGTCCAACCCCTCTATGGCTACACCTTC.

The V gene is TRBV6-2 or TRBV6-3, the J gene TRBJ2-1, with D uncertain. Germline-derived CDR1 and CDR2 are MNHEY and SVGEGT. The V gene lost 2 bases and the J gene lost 8 bases, with 7 bases spanning the gap. There are 12 residues in the CDR3. CDR3 sequence reads: CASSYPLDEQFF. The CDR3 nucleotides read TGTGCCAGCAGTTACCCCCTTGATGAGCAGTTCTTC.

J is TRBJ1-5 and V is TRBV3-1, with no clear D. The germline CDR1 and CDR2 sequences are LGHDT and YNNKEL (reference sequence). V lost 4 bases and J lost 2, with 15 bases in between. The CDR3 has 16 residues. The CDR3 loop reads CASSPGGSNGNQPQHF. Here the CDR3 DNA reads TGTGCCAGCAGCCCGGGCGGGTCTAATGGCAATCAGCCCCAGCATTTT.

This chain joins TRBV20-1 and TRBJ1-4; D not certain. Per germline, CDR1 DFQATT and CDR2 SNEGSKA (reference sequence). This CDR3 region has 14 residues. Trimming took off 6 bases at V and 5 bases at J, with 16 bases between the two ends. The CDR3 nucleotides are TGCAGTGCGCGTCTTGGGAGTCCGAATGAAAAACTGTTTTTT. It is translated as CSARLGSPNEKLFF.

This rearrangement joins TRBV7-2 to TRBJ2-3; 11 nucleotides agree with TRBD2. Germline assignment: CDR1 SGHTA and CDR2 FQGNSA. V lost 5 bases, J lost 5 bases, and 3 bases stayed unmatched. CDR3 length equals 14 residues. The CDR3 region is CASSALAGEDTQYF. CDR3 nucleotide sequence: TGTGCCAGCAGCGCACTAGCGGGAGAAGATACGCAGTATTTT.

This chain uses TRBV3-1 with TRBJ1-1; no clear D gene. The CDR3 has 14 residues. Per germline, CDR1 LGHDT and CDR2 YNNKEL (reference sequence). Trimming left V 0 bases short and J 1 base short, with 6 bases between. In DNA, the CDR3 is TGTGCCAGCAGCCAAGAAAACAAGAACACTGAAGCTTTCTTT. Protein product: CASSQENKNTEAFF.

V and J are TRBV29-1 and TRBJ2-7; the match to TRBD1 covers 8 bases. Trimming at V came to 4 bases and at J to 2 bases, leaving 4 bases not matched to a gene. This CDR3 has 13 amino acids. Germline V gives CDR1 SQVTM, CDR2 ANQGSEA. CDR3 sequence: CSVATGETYEQYF. CDR3 nucleotides: TGCAGCGTTGCGACAGGGGAAACCTACGAGCAGTACTTC.

There are many counts of this clonotype. The J gene is TRBJ2-3, the V gene TRBV2, with TRBD1 matching over 8 bases. Per the germline V gene, CDR1 is SNHLY and CDR2 is FYNNEI. Losses at the gene ends were 9 bases for V and 6 bases for J; bases not matched to a gene: 11. This CDR3 comprises 14 residues. CDR3 coding DNA: TGTGCCAGTCAAACCGGGACAGGAGAGGATACGCAGTATTTT. Its translation is CASQTGTGEDTQYF.

The chain is built from TRBV20-1 and TRBJ2-3; a weak D match, TRBD2 (6 bases). CDR1 and CDR2 from the germline V gene are DFQATT and SNEGSKA (reference sequence). The CDR3 consists of 17 residues. Trimming removed 0 bases at V and 2 bases at J, with 18 bases between. The CDR3 protein is CSARERKRGGVTDTQYF. The CDR3 bases are TGCAGTGCTAGAGAGAGGAAGAGGGGAGGAGTCACAGATACGCAGTATTTT.

The rearrangement uses TRBV6-1 and TRBJ2-3; D assignment may be TRBD1 or TRBD2 (5 bases each). The CDR3 runs to 15 residues. Germline V lookup: CDR1 MNHNS, CDR2 SASEGT. Deletions cut 2 bases from V and 2 bases from J, with 11 bases between. The CDR3: CASSERGEPTDTQYF. The DNA for the CDR3 is TGTGCCAGCAGTGAAAGAGGGGAGCCCACAGATACGCAGTATTTT.

Only a few counts were recorded for this clonotype. With a much larger clone just one base away, this may be a read error. The chain uses TRBV7-2 and TRBJ2-7; D not resolved. CDR1 is SGHTA and CDR2 is FQGNSA in the germline V gene. CDR3 size: 14 residues. V was clipped by 2 bases and J by 1 base, with 9 bases between them. Here the CDR3 DNA reads TGTGCCAGCAGCTTAAATCCGAGTTCCTACGAGCAGTACTTC. This codes for CASSLNPSSYEQYF.

This clonotype was picked up a small number of times. At one of its ends the junction is not consistent with the germline gene, which may arise from a read error. The chain couples TRBV7-7 to TRBJ2-3; 10 positions match TRBD1. The germline gives CDR1 SSHAT, CDR2 FNYEAQ (reference sequence). This CDR3 spans 15 amino acids. The CDR3 nucleotides are TGTGCTAGCAGCCAGGGACAGGGGAAAGCAGATACGCAGTATTTT. Translated: CASSQGQGKADTQYF. The full variable domain, completed using reference TRBV7-7 and TRBJ2-3, is GAGVSQSPRYKVTKRGQDVTLRCDPISSHATLYWYQQALGQGPEFLTYFNYEAQPDKSGLPSDRFSAERPEGSISTLTIQRTEQRDSAMYRCASSQGQGKADTQYFGPGTRLTVL.

Only a few counts were recorded for this clonotype. V usage is TRBV6-6 and J usage is TRBJ2-1, with 7 bases identical to TRBD1. V was clipped by 5 bases and J by 2 bases; unmatched bases: 3. In germline, CDR1 is MNHNY, CDR2 SVGAGI (reference sequence). The CDR3 extends over 14 amino acids. This chain's CDR3 is CASSTGVTYNEQFF. CDR3 nucleotide sequence: TGTGCCAGCAGTACAGGGGTTACCTACAATGAGCAGTTCTTC.

The chain carries TRBV2 and TRBJ2-7; TRBD2 aligns across 7 bases. The CDR3 totals 16 residues. Trimming took 6 bases from V and 10 from J; bases not matched to a gene: 21. Germline V gene data show CDR1 as SNHLY and CDR2 as FYNNEI. Written as DNA, the CDR3 is TGTGCCAGCAGGTCCTCCGGACTAGTTAAATTTACAACCCAGTACTTC. Translated: CASRSSGLVKFTTQYF.

The J gene is TRBJ2-7, the V gene TRBV1; TRBD1, the table's D call, was not compared with the DNA. TRBV1 is a known pseudogene. The CDR3 sequence is 16 residues long. CDR3 residues: CTSNQGRSSHSYEQYF. CDR3 coding DNA: TGCACCAGCAACCAGGGACGGAGTTCCCACTCCTACGAGCAGTACTTC.

Many counts were recorded for this clonotype. This rearrangement joins TRBV12-3 or TRBV12-4 to TRBJ2-7; possible D gene TRBD1, 6 bases. This CDR3 has 14 amino acids. Trimming pared 2 bases from V and 2 bases from J, leaving 10 bases between. As DNA, the CDR3 is TGTGCCAGCAGTTTAAGACAGGTCCCCTACGAGCAGTACTTC. Its protein product is CASSLRQVPYEQYF.

The rearrangement links TRBV20-1 to TRBJ2-5; TRBD1 agrees at 8 bases. The CDR3 runs to 16 residues. The V segment lost 3 bases and the J segment 2 bases; nucleotides outside the gene matches: 11. The germline V gene has CDR1 DFQATT and CDR2 SNEGSKA (reference sequence). The CDR3 coding sequence is TGCAGTGCTAGGGGACAGGACAGTTTCCCGCAAGAGACCCAGTACTTC. Amino acids: CSARGQDSFPQETQYF.

V is TRBV29-1 and J is TRBJ2-3; D unclear. The length of the CDR3 is 13 residues. Looked up from germline, CDR1 is SQVTM and CDR2 is ANQGSEA. The V end lost 8 bases, the J end lost 2 bases, and 14 bases lay between the germline ends. The CDR3 DNA reads as TGCAGCTCCAGTCAGGCGGACACAGATACGCAGTATTTT. Residues: CSSSQADTDTQYF.

V and J are TRBV28 and TRBJ1-4; TRBD1 might be the D (6 bases). Germline V CDR1 and CDR2: MDHEN, SYDVKM. Trimming removed 7 bases at V and 4 bases at J, with 16 bases between. The CDR3 extends over 15 amino acids. CDR3 DNA: TGTGCCAGCACAACACCGGGACAACTTAATGAAAAACTGTTTTTT. Translated: CASTTPGQLNEKLFF.